A few counts support the clone carrying this TCR beta chain. The source of the sample is a study of regulatory T cells in long-lasting Graves disease. The time point is: newly diagnosed GD, antithyroid drugs for less than 3 months. PBMC RNA was the source of the TCR library. Per American Thyroid Association guidelines, Graves' disease was diagnosed. TCR beta libraries were built with iRepertoire HTBI primers and Arm-PCR of CDR3 regions. TCRdb independently ran MiXCR on the multiplex PCR reads; one entry per CDR3 protein. Of approximately 540,000 distinct CDR3 sequences detected, 9.5% to 15% appear once; the ten largest clones hold about 8.9%. These data were also reused for a study on T cells in Graves' hyperthyroidism and ophthalmopathy.

This receptor was obtained from a woman in her 30s with Graves disease. This specimen was peripheral blood mononuclear cells (PBMCs), taken at new diagnosis, from a patient treated with antithyroid drugs.

The CDR3 DNA reads as TGCGCCAGCAGCCAAGAGACACCAGGGGGCGCTGACTATGGCTACACCTTC. It encodes CASSQETPGGADYGYTF. The V call is TRBV4-1, the J call TRBJ1-2, with 8 bases lining up with TRBD1. The CDR3 has 17 amino acids. V dropped 0 bases and J dropped 3; count of bases not matched to a gene: 9. Germline CDR1 is MGHRA and CDR2 is YSYEKL.